This is a list of T cell receptor beta chains from one sample in a study of Graves' ophthalmopathy and Graves' hyperthyroidism. TCRdb re-called the multiplex PCR reads with MiXCR, one entry per CDR3 protein. Here the sample spans a few hundred thousand distinct CDR3 sequences, about 18% being singletons. Sequenced input: peripheral blood. These receptor sequences come from an adult woman with stable Graves' hyperthyroidism. Both conserved end residues are part of each CDR3. Fields, in order: J gene, clone size, D gene, V gene, CDR3 protein, CDR3 DNA. D genes are given only for firm matches. Clone size appears in some rows only: once, few, many, or a class for an expanded clone.

TRBJ2-7 many NA TRBV10-3 CATSRDTGEQYF TGTGCCACGTCTCGGGACACTGGCGAGCAGTACTTC
TRBJ1-1 many NA TRBV29-1 CSVNKNTEAFF TGCAGCGTTAATAAGAACACTGAAGCTTTCTTT
TRBJ1-1 many NA TRBV12-3/TRBV12-4 CASSLWSSATNEPFF TGTGCCAGCAGTTTATGGTCCAGCGCCACCAACGAACCTTTCTTT
TRBJ2-5 NA NA TRBV7-9 CASSMTQETQYF TGTGCCAGCAGCATGACCCAAGAGACCCAGTACTTC
TRBJ1-3 many NA TRBV19 CASSTSASDYSGNTIYF TGTGCCAGTAGTACCTCAGCATCAGACTACTCTGGAAACACCATATATTTT
TRBJ2-2 many NA TRBV12-3/TRBV12-4 CASRGPAMGWELFF TGTGCCAGCAGGGGTCCCGCAATGGGTTGGGAGCTGTTTTTT
TRBJ2-7 few NA TRBV5-1 CASSLEDSSYEQYF TGCGCCAGCAGCTTGGAGGACAGCTCCTACGAGCAGTACTTC
TRBJ1-2 many NA TRBV14 CASSQTPGTGLFDYGYTF TGTGCCAGCAGCCAAACCCCGGGAACAGGCTTATTCGACTATGGCTACACCTTC
TRBJ1-5 many TRBD1 TRBV28 CASRQGVQPQHF TGTGCCAGCCGACAGGGTGTGCAGCCCCAGCATTTT
TRBJ2-7 many NA TRBV4-1 CASTQGGSGSYEQYF TGCGCCAGCACCCAAGGTGGGTCAGGTTCCTACGAGCAGTACTTC
TRBJ2-5 many TRBD1 TRBV28 CASRQIRWTGGIETQYF TGTGCCAGCAGACAGATTCGATGGACAGGGGGCATAGAGACCCAGTACTTC
TRBJ2-3 NA NA TRBV12-3/TRBV12-4 CASSFLTGTDTQYF TGTGCCAGCAGTTTTTTGACAGGCACAGATACGCAGTATTTT
TRBJ2-7 many TRBD1 TRBV7-8 CASSFRRTGDRDEQYF TGTGCCAGCAGCTTTAGGAGGACAGGGGACCGGGACGAGCAGTACTTC
TRBJ2-5 many NA TRBV5-6 CASSLRQGRETQYF TGTGCCAGCAGCTTGCGTCAGGGAAGGGAGACCCAGTACTTC
TRBJ1-2 many TRBD1 TRBV9 CASSAPTGTGNGYTF TGTGCCAGCAGCGCACCAACCGGGACAGGGAATGGCTACACCTTC
TRBJ1-3 NA TRBD1 TRBV6-1 CASRRQGYSGNTIYF TGTGCCAGCAGAAGACAGGGGTACTCTGGAAACACCATATATTTT
TRBJ1-1 many NA TRBV6-2/TRBV6-3 CASSYFRGANTEAFF TGTGCCAGCAGTTACTTTAGAGGGGCGAACACTGAAGCTTTCTTT
TRBJ2-2 many TRBD2 TRBV4-1 CASSQPLARTGELFF TGCGCCAGCAGCCAACCACTAGCGCGCACCGGGGAGCTGTTTTTT
TRBJ2-7 many TRBD1 TRBV20-1 CSASSWDRDYEQYF TGCAGTGCTAGCAGTTGGGACAGGGACTACGAGCAGTACTTC
TRBJ1-1 many NA TRBV5-1 CASSRAQTNTEAFF TGCGCCAGCAGCCGTGCGCAAACTAACACTGAAGCTTTCTTT
TRBJ2-7 many TRBD1 TRBV27 CASSSHNRGSSYEQYF TGTGCCAGCAGTTCCCATAACAGGGGCAGCTCCTACGAGCAGTACTTC
TRBJ2-2 many NA TRBV15 CATSRDPDTGELFF TGTGCCACCAGCAGAGATCCGGACACCGGGGAGCTGTTTTTT
TRBJ2-5 many NA TRBV20-1 CGTPGDQETQYF TGCGGCACCCCTGGCGACCAAGAGACCCAGTACTTC
TRBJ1-2 many NA TRBV29-1 CSVAKQGGGYTF TGCAGCGTTGCTAAACAGGGCGGCGGCTACACCTTC
TRBJ2-2 many TRBD2 TRBV6-5 CASSWREPGELFF TGTGCCAGCAGTTGGCGGGAGCCCGGGGAGCTGTTTTTT
TRBJ1-1 many NA TRBV9 CASSSRQAESEAFF TGTGCCAGCAGCTCCCGACAGGCAGAGTCTGAAGCTTTCTTT
TRBJ2-7 many TRBD1 TRBV29-1 CSVERAQTGGTYEQYF TGCAGCGTTGAAAGAGCTCAGACAGGGGGCACCTACGAGCAGTACTTC
TRBJ2-7 many TRBD2 TRBV30 CAWSIMTSGRANEQYF TGTGCCTGGAGTATAATGACTAGCGGGAGGGCCAACGAGCAGTACTTC
TRBJ1-1 few NA TRBV12-3/TRBV12-4 CASTIQGLNTEAFF TGTGCCAGCACAATACAGGGTTTGAACACTGAAGCTTTCTTT
TRBJ1-1 many TRBD1 TRBV18 CASSADRATEAFF TGTGCCAGCTCGGCCGACAGGGCTACTGAAGCTTTCTTT
TRBJ2-5 few NA TRBV24-1 CATSDASGTQYF TGTGCCACCAGTGACGCCTCAGGGACCCAGTACTTC
TRBJ2-7 many TRBD1 TRBV20-1 CSASPGTGTGGYEQYF TGCAGTGCTAGTCCCGGAACCGGGACAGGGGGTTACGAGCAGTACTTC
TRBJ2-3 many NA TRBV6-5 CASSYYPPRNTDTQYF TGTGCCAGCAGTTACTACCCCCCCCGTAACACAGATACGCAGTATTTT
TRBJ1-1 many NA TRBV7-2 CASSFNGAMNTEAFF TGTGCCAGCAGCTTTAACGGGGCTATGAACACTGAAGCTTTCTTT
TRBJ2-7 many TRBD2 TRBV20-1 CSARRLAGYEQYF TGCAGTGCTAGAAGGCTAGCGGGGTACGAGCAGTACTTC
TRBJ2-7 many TRBD2 TRBV9 CASSVGSSGRSEQYF TGTGCCAGCAGCGTAGGGTCTAGCGGGAGAAGCGAGCAGTACTTC
TRBJ2-7 many TRBD2 TRBV10-3 CAISALPAGEWDEQYF TGTGCCATCAGTGCCCTTCCTGCGGGAGAATGGGACGAGCAGTACTTC
TRBJ1-1 many NA TRBV28 CASSRGGSNTEAFF TGTGCCAGCAGCCGGGGAGGATCAAACACTGAAGCTTTCTTT
TRBJ2-7 many TRBD2 TRBV6-2/TRBV6-3 CASSYRLAGGPSYEQYF TGTGCCAGCAGTTACAGGCTAGCGGGAGGGCCATCCTACGAGCAGTACTTC
TRBJ1-5 many NA TRBV25-1 CASILSQHF TGTGCCAGCATCTTGTCCCAGCATTTT
TRBJ1-5 NA TRBD1 TRBV28 CAGRYRGRGNQPHHF TGTGCCGGGCGCTACAGGGGGAGAGGCAATCAGCCCCATCATTTT
TRBJ2-7 many TRBD1 TRBV7-9 CASSPTGDYEQYF TGTGCCAGCAGCCCCACAGGGGACTACGAGCAGTACTTC
TRBJ1-2 many TRBD1 TRBV6-5 CASRKGQGAGYGYTF TGTGCCAGCAGAAAGGGACAGGGGGCGGGGTATGGCTACACCTTC
TRBJ2-5 many NA TRBV27 CASSLKIIERVQETQYF TGTGCCAGCAGTTTGAAGATAATAGAAAGAGTACAAGAGACCCAGTACTTC
TRBJ2-2 many TRBD2 TRBV6-2/TRBV6-3 CASKRDSGVNTGELFF TGTGCCAGCAAGAGAGATAGCGGGGTTAACACCGGGGAGCTGTTTTTT